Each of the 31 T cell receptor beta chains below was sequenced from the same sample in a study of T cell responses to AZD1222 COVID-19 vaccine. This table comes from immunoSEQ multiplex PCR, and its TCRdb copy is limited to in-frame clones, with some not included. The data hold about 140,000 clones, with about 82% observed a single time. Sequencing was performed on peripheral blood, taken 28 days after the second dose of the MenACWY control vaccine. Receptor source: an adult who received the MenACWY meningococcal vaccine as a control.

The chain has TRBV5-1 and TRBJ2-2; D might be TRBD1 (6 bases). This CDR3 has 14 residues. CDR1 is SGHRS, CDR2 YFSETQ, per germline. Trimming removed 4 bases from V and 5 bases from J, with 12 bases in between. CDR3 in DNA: TGCGCCAGCAGCCCCCAGGGGTTTACCGGGGAGCTGTTTTTT. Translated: CASSPQGFTGELFF.

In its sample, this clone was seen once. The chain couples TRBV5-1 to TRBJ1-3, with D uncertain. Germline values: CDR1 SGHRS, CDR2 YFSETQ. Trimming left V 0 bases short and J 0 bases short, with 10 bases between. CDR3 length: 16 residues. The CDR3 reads CASSLEEQRSGNTIYF. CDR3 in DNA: TGCGCCAGCAGCTTGGAAGAGCAGCGCTCTGGAAACACCATATATTTT.

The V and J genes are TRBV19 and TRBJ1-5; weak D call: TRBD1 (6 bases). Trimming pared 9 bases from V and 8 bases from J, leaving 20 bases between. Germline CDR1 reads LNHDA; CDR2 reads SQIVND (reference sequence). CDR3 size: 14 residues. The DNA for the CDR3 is TGTGCCAGCCGGGGGCGGGGGGGCGTAGAGCCCCAGCATTTT. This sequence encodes CASRGRGGVEPQHF.

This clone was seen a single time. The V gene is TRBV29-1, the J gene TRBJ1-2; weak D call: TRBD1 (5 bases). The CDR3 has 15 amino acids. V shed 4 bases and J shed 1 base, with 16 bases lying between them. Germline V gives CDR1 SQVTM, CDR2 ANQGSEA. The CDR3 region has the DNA TGCAGCGTTGGAAGATGGGACCCAGATAACTATGGCTACACCTTC. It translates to CSVGRWDPDNYGYTF. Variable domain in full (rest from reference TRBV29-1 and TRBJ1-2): SAVISQKPSRDICQRGTSLTIQCQVDSQVTMMFWYRQQPGQSLTLIATANQGSEATYESGFVIDKFPISRPNLTFSTLTVSNMSPEDSSIYLCSVGRWDPDNYGYTFGSGTRLTVV.

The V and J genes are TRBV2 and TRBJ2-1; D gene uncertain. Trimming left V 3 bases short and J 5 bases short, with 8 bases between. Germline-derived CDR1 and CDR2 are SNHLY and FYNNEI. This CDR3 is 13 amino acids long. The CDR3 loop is CASSDEIHNEQFF. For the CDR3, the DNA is TGTGCCAGCAGTGACGAGATTCACAATGAGCAGTTCTTC.

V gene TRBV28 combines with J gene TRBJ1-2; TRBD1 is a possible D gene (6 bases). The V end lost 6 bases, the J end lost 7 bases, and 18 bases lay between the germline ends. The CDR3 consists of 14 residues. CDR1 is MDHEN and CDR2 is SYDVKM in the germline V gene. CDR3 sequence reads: CASSSNSGTLGYTF. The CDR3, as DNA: TGTGCCAGCAGCTCTAATTCCGGGACACTTGGCTACACCTTC.

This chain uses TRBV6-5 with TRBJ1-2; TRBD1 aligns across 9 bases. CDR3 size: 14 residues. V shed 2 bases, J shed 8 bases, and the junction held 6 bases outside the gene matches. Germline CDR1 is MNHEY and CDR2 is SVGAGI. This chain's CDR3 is CASSYQGQGRGYTF. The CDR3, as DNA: TGTGCCAGCAGTTACCAGGGACAGGGCAGGGGCTACACCTTC.

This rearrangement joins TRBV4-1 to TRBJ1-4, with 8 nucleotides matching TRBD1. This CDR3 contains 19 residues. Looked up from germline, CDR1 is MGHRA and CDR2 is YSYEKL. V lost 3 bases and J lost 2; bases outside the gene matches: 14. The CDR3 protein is CASSQARGLGQATNEKLFF. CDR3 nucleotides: TGCGCCAGCAGCCAGGCAAGGGGTTTGGGACAGGCGACTAATGAAAAACTGTTTTTT.

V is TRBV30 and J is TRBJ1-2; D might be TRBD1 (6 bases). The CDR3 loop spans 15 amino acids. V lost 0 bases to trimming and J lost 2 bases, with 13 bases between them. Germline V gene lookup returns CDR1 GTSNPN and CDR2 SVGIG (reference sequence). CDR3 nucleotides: TGTGCCTGGAGTGTACTCCCAGGGGCCAACTATGGCTACACCTTC. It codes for CAWSVLPGANYGYTF.

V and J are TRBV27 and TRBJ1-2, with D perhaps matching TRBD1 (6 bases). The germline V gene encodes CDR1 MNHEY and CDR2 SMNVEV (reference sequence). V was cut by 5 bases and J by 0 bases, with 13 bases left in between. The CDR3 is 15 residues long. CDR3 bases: TGTGCCAGCAGTGCCCGGACAGACTCTAACTATGGCTACACCTTC. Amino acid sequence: CASSARTDSNYGYTF.

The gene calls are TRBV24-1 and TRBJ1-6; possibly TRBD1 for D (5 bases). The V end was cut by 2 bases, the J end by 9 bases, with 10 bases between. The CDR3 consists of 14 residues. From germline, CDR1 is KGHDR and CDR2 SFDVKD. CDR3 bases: TGTGCCACCAGTGATTCACCAAGGGGTTCACCCCTCCACTTT. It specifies CATSDSPRGSPLHF.

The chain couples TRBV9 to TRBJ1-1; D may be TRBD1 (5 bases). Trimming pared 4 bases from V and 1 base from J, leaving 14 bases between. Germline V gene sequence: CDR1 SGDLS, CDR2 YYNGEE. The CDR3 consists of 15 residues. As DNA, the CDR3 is TGTGCCAGCAGCCCGCTAGGGGTCTGGAACACTGAAGCTTTCTTT. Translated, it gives CASSPLGVWNTEAFF.

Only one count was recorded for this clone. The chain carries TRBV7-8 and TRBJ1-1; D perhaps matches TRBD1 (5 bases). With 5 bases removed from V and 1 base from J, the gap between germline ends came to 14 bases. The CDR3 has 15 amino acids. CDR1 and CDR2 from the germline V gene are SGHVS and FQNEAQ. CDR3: CASSEMGRRNTEAFF. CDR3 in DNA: TGTGCCAGCAGCGAGATGGGACGGCGGAACACTGAAGCTTTCTTT.

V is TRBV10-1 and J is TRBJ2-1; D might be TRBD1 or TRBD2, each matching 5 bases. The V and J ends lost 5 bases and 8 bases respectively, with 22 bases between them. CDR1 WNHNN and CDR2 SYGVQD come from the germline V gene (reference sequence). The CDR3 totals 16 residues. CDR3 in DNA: TGCGCCAGCAGTCCAAGGGACCGTCCTCGAGTGGATGAGCAGTTCTTC. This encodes CASSPRDRPRVDEQFF.

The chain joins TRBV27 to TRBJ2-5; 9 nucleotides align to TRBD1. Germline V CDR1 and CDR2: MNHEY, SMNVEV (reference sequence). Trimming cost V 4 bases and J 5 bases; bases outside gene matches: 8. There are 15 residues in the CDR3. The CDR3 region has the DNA TGTGCCAGCAGTTCTACGGGACAGGGAGCCGAGACCCAGTACTTC. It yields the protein CASSSTGQGAETQYF.

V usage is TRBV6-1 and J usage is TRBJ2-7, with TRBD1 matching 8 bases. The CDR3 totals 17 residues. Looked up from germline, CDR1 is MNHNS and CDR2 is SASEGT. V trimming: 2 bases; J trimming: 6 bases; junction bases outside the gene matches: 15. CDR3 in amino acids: CASSEIVGRGLGSEQYF. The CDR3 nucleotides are TGTGCCAGCAGTGAAATAGTCGGCAGGGGGCTAGGAAGCGAGCAGTACTTC.

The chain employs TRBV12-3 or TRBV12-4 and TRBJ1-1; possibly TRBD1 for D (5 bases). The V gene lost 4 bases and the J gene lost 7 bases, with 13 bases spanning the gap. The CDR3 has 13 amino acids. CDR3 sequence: CASSSQVSLEAFF. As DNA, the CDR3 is TGTGCCAGCAGTTCACAGGTGTCCCTTGAAGCTTTCTTT.

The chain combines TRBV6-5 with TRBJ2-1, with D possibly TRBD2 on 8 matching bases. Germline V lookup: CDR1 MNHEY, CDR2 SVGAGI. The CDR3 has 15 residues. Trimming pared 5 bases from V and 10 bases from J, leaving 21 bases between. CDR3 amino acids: CASSREGAGAGEQFF. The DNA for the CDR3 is TGTGCCAGCAGTCGGGAGGGGGCTGGGGCCGGGGAGCAGTTCTTC.

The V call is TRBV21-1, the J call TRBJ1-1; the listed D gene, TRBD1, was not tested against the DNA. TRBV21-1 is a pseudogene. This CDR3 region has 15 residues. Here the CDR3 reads CASSKRRQKNTEAFF. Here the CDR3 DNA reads TGTGCCAGCAGCAAAAGGAGACAGAAGAACACTGAAGCTTTCTTT.

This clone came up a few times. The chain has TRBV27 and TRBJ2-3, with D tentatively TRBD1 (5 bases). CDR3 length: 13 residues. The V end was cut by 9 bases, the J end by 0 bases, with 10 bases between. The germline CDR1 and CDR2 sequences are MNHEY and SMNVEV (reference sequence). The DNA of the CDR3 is TGTGCCAGACGACAGAAGAGCACAGATACGCAGTATTTT. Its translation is CARRQKSTDTQYF.

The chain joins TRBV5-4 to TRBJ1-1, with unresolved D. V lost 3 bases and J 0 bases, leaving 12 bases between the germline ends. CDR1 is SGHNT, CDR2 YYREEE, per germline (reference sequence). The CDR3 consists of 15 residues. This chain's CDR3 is CASSSERNMNTEAFF. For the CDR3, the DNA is TGTGCCAGCAGCTCCGAGCGGAACATGAACACTGAAGCTTTCTTT.

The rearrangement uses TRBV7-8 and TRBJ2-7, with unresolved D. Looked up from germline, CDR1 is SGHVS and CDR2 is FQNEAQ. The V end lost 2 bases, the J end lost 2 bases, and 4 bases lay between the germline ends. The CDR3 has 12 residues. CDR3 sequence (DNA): TGTGCCAGCAGCTTACCAGCCTACGAGCAGTACTTC. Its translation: CASSLPAYEQYF.

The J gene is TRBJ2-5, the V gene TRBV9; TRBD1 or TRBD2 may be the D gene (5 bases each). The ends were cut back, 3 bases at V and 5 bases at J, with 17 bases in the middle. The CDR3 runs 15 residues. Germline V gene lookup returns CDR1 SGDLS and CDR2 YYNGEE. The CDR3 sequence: CASSATGTPFETQYF. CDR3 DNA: TGTGCCAGCAGCGCGACCGGGACCCCCTTCGAGACCCAGTACTTC.

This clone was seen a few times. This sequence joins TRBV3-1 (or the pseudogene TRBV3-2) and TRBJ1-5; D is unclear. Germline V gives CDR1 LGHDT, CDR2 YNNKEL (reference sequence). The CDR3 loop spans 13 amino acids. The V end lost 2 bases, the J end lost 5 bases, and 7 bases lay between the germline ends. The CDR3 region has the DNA TGTGCCAGCAGCCAATCTCGGGATCAGCCCCAGCATTTT. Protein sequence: CASSQSRDQPQHF.

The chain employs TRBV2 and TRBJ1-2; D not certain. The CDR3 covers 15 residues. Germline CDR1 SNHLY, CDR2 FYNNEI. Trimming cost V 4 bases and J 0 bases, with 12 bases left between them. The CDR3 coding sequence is TGTGCCAGCAGTGGGGGAGGATCAACTAACTATGGCTACACCTTC. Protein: CASSGGGSTNYGYTF.

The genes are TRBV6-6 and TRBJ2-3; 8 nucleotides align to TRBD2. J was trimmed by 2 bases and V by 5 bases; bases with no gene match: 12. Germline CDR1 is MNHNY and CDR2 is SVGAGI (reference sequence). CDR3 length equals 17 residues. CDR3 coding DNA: TGTGCCAGCAGTCTAAGCGGGAGTTTCGGTGTCACAGATACGCAGTATTTT. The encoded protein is CASSLSGSFGVTDTQYF.

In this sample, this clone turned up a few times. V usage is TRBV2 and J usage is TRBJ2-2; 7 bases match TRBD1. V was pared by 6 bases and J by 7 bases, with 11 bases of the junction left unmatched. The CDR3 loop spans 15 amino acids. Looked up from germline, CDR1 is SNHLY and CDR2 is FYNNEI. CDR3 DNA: TGTGCCAGCAGCGACGGACAGGACGGGGACGGGGAGCTGTTTTTT. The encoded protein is CASSDGQDGDGELFF.

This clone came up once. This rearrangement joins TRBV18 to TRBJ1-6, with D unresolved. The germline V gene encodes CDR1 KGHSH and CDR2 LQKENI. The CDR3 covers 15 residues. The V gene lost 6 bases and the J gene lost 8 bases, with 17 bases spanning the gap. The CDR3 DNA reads TGTGCCAGCTCTCCAGACACCTCCGGGGATTCACCCCTCCACTTT. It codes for CASSPDTSGDSPLHF. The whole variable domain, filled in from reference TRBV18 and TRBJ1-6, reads NAGVMQNPRHLVRRRGQEARLRCSPMKGHSHVYWYRQLPEEGLKFMVYLQKENIIDESGMPKERFSAEFPKEGPSILRIQQVVRGDSAAYFCASSPDTSGDSPLHFGNGTRLTVT.

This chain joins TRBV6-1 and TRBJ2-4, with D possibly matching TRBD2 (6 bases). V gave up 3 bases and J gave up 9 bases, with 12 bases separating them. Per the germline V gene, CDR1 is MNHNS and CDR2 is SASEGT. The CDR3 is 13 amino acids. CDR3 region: CASSEWRAGIQYF. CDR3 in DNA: TGTGCCAGCAGTGAGTGGAGGGCAGGCATTCAGTACTTC.

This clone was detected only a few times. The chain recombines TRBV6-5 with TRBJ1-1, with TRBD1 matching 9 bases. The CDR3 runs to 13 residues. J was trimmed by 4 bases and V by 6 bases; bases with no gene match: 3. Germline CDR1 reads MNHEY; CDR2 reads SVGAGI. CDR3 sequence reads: CASRGTGTTEAFF. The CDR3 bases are TGTGCCAGCAGGGGGACAGGGACCACTGAAGCTTTCTTT.

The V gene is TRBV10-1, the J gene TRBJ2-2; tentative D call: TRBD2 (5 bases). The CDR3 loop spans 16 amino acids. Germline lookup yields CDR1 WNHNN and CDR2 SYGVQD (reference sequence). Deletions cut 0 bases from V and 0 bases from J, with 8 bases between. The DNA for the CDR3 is TGCGCCAGCAGTGAGTCGGTGGGAGCGAACACCGGGGAGCTGTTTTTT. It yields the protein CASSESVGANTGELFF.